The subject of this entry is one TCR beta chain. Sequenced by immunoSEQ multiplex PCR; TCRdb stores in-frame clones only, minus some. The sample has about 140,000 clones; roughly nine tenths are singletons. The data are from a study of T cell responses to AZD1222 COVID-19 vaccine. The CDR3 runs to 15 residues. From germline, CDR1 is SGHRS and CDR2 YFSETQ. With 2 bases removed from V and 3 bases from J, the gap between germline ends came to 11 bases. The chain has TRBV5-1 and TRBJ2-2; tentative D call: TRBD1 (6 bases). The starting material was peripheral blood, obtained 28 days after the second dose of the MenACWY control vaccine. This TCR was sampled from an adult who received the MenACWY meningococcal vaccine as a control. The CDR3: CASSFQGSHTGELFF. CDR3 nucleotide sequence: TGCGCCAGCAGCTTTCAGGGGTCTCACACCGGGGAGCTGTTTTTT. Full variable domain (outside the CDR3, taken from reference TRBV5-1 and TRBJ2-2): KAGVTQTPRYLIKTRGQQVTLSCSPISGHRSVSWYQQTPGQGLQFLFEYFSETQRNKGNFPGRFSGRQFSNSRSEMNVSTLELGDSALYLCASSFQGSHTGELFFGEGSRLTVL.